The 19 T cell receptor beta chains listed next were all sequenced from one sample in a study of tumor-infiltrating lymphocytes in primary liver carcinoma. A constant-region primer served to make TCR beta cDNA from approximately 490 ng total RNA. Slightly modified ARM-PCR, run as three nested multiplex PCR rounds, produced the TCR beta libraries. In the first two PCR rounds, TRBV1-TRBV30 forward primers were paired with a C-beta reverse primer, and each round lasted nine to ten cycles. TCRdb redid the calling of the multiplex PCR reads with MiXCR, one entry per CDR3 protein. The sample shows about 37,000 distinct CDR3 sequences, more than 70% of them seen only once. The study co-extracted DNA and RNA from 20-30 mg of unsorted bulk tissue. The specimen sequenced was tumor-adjacent normal liver tissue. Receptors were obtained from a man aged 40-49 years with primary liver carcinoma and hepatitis B virus infection.

This clonotype occurred once. The CDR3 reads CIVETDRGRAETQYF. The CDR3 DNA sequence: TGCATCGTCGAAACGGACAGGGGGCGAGCAGAGACCCAGTACTTC. This chain uses TRBV29-1 with TRBJ2-5; 11 nucleotides agree with TRBD1. Germline V gives CDR1 SQVTM, CDR2 ANQGSEA. CDR3 size: 15 residues.

Regarding this clonotype: One junction end disagrees with the germline gene, perhaps due to a read error. This chain links TRBV29-1 with TRBJ2-2; TRBD2 might be the D (5 bases). The CDR3 runs to 15 residues. Germline V lookup: CDR1 SQVTM, CDR2 ANQGSEA. In nucleotides, the CDR3 is TGCAGCGTTGTAGTGGGAAACGTGAACACCGGGGAGCTGCTATTT. This sequence encodes CSVVVGNVNTGELLF.

The V call is TRBV6-4, the J call TRBJ2-1; D remains ambiguous. V lost 7 bases and J lost 0, with 10 bases in between. Germline CDR1 MRHNA, CDR2 SNTAGT. This CDR3 has 14 amino acids. The CDR3 coding sequence is TGTGCCAGCACTGAGGAGAGCTCCTACAATGAGCAGTTCTTC. It encodes CASTEESSYNEQFF.

In its sample, this clonotype was seen once. This chain links TRBV5-1 with TRBJ2-1; D is unclear. Germline CDR1 SGHRS, CDR2 YFSETQ. Trimming took off 4 bases at V and 9 bases at J, with 17 bases between the two ends. The CDR3 is 14 residues long. CDR3 loop: CASSPISGVGEQFF. CDR3 DNA: TGCGCCAGCAGCCCCATCTCTGGCGTCGGTGAGCAGTTCTTC.

In this sample, this clonotype is medium-sized. The chain joins TRBV12-3 or TRBV12-4 to TRBJ2-3; D may be TRBD2 (5 bases). The germline V and J ends were trimmed by 4 bases and 6 bases, with 17 bases remaining between them. The CDR3 consists of 15 residues. In DNA, the CDR3 is TGTGCCAGCAGTTCCGACTGGACTGTTGGGGATACGCAGTATTTT. This gives the protein CASSSDWTVGDTQYF.

A remark on this clonotype: Relative to the germline gene, one junction end is altered; a read error may explain this. The CDR3 nucleotides read TGTGCCAGCAGTGTCGAGAATCGTGAAAAACTGTTCTTT. As protein: CASSVENREKLFF. The chain has TRBV25-1 and TRBJ1-4; D gene uncertain. CDR3 length equals 13 residues. Per the germline V gene, CDR1 is MGHDK and CDR2 is SYGVNS.

The rearrangement uses TRBV10-3 and TRBJ2-5; D possibly corresponds to TRBD2 (6 bases). This CDR3 region has 15 residues. Germline CDR1 reads ENHRY; CDR2 reads SYGVKD. Trimming cost V 4 bases and J 8 bases, with 20 bases left between them. The DNA of the CDR3 is TGTGCCATCAGTGGCCGGGAGAAGGGGATGGATACCCAGTACTTC. Its protein is CAISGREKGMDTQYF.

On this clonotype itself: The CDR3 does not end in the conserved phenylalanine or tryptophan, so this is likely a read error. This chain links TRBV5-5 with TRBJ1-3; the D gene is possibly TRBD1 (5 bases). CDR3 length equals 17 residues. Germline V gene lookup returns CDR1 SGHKS and CDR2 YYEKEE (reference sequence). This CDR3 is CASSAGTDLFSENTIYL. The CDR3, as DNA: TGTGCCAGCAGCGCCGGGACGGATCTTTTTTCTGAAAACACCATATATCTT.

V and J are TRBV2 and TRBJ2-2; the D gene is possibly TRBD1 (6 bases). CDR1 is SNHLY and CDR2 is FYNNEI in the germline V gene. This CDR3 comprises 14 residues. V was shortened by 4 bases and J by 6 bases, with 12 bases between the two germline ends. Here the CDR3 reads CASSGMGAPGELFF. In DNA, the CDR3 is TGTGCCAGCAGTGGTATGGGGGCGCCCGGGGAGCTGTTTTTT.

As concerns this clonotype: One end of the junction fails to match germline, which may point to a read error. CDR3: CSAGTGVDCGYTF. CDR3 in DNA: TGCAGTGCGGGGACAGGGGTCGACTGTGGCTACACTTTC. J is TRBJ1-2 and V is TRBV20-1; TRBD1 matches at 10 bases. CDR3 length: 13 amino acids. Germline CDR1 is DFQATT and CDR2 is SNEGSKA (reference sequence).

This clonotype was picked up one time. V is TRBV12-3 or TRBV12-4 and J is TRBJ1-3, with D perhaps matching TRBD1 (5 bases). V was trimmed by 1 base and J by 0 bases, leaving 10 bases between them. The CDR3 is 16 amino acids. CDR3 nucleotides: TGTGCCAGCAGTTTAGTGGGGGGACTCTCTGGAAACACCATATATTTT. This codes for CASSLVGGLSGNTIYF.

With respect to this clonotype: One end of the junction does not line up with germline, which may come from a read error. The CDR3 DNA reads as TGCAGCGTTGGAGATGTATACAATGAGCAGTCCTTC. This codes for CSVGDVYNEQSF. The V call is TRBV29-1, the J call TRBJ2-1; D gene unclear. The germline CDR1 and CDR2 sequences are SQVTM and ANQGSEA. This CDR3 has 12 amino acids.

Note on this clonotype: A much larger clone sits a single nucleotide away, making a read error possible. The chain carries TRBV2 and TRBJ1-3; TRBD1 aligns across 7 bases. Per germline, CDR1 SNHLY and CDR2 FYNNEI. CDR3 length: 12 amino acids. In nucleotides, the CDR3 is TGTACCAGGGGGTCTGGTGGAAACACCATATATTTT. Protein sequence: CTRGSGGNTIYF.

Turning to this clonotype: The junction does not match germline at one end; this may be a read error. This sequence joins TRBV29-1 and TRBJ1-1; no reliable D call. The CDR3 consists of 13 residues. Germline V CDR1 and CDR2: SQVTM, ANQGSEA. CDR3 amino acids: CSVLGRKNTEAFF. The CDR3 DNA is TGTAGTGTCCTCGGCAGGAAGAACACTGAAGCTTTCTTT.

This clonotype was seen once. The CDR3 DNA follows: TGCGCCTACAGGCGTCAGGGGGCCCACGAGACCCAGTACTTC. Encoded protein: CAYRRQGAHETQYF. The chain joins TRBV5-1 to TRBJ2-5; 8 nucleotides align to TRBD1. The CDR3 length is 14 residues. The germline V gene has CDR1 SGHRS and CDR2 YFSETQ. V lost 10 bases and J lost 5; bases outside the gene matches: 13.

About this clonotype: The junction does not match germline at one end; this may be a read error. V and J are TRBV28 and TRBJ2-5, with a weak D call TRBD2 (6 bases). Germline V CDR1 and CDR2: MDHEN, SYDVKM. The CDR3 covers 13 residues. The CDR3, as DNA: TGTGTCAGCATACGGTCGGGGGTGGAGACCCAATACTTC. Residues: CVSIRSGVETQYF.

This clonotype was counted ten times or more. Possible read error: a much larger clone is one base away. The V call is TRBV6-2 or TRBV6-3, the J call TRBJ1-5; D may be TRBD1 (5 bases). The CDR3 is 18 amino acids. Trimming took 0 bases from V and 4 from J, leaving 19 bases between them. Germline CDR1 is MNHEY and CDR2 is SVGEGT. The CDR3: CASSYSRGGDIRNQPQHF. DNA of the CDR3: TGTGCCAGCAGTTACTCCCGGGGCGGTGATATAAGGAATCAGCCCCAGCATTTT.

The chain carries TRBV28 and TRBJ1-5; no reliable D call. This CDR3 is built from 16 residues. The V end lost 4 bases, the J end lost 5 bases, and 18 bases lay between the germline ends. Germline loops: CDR1 MDHEN, CDR2 SYDVKM. The CDR3 region has the DNA TGTGCCAGCAGTTCCCCGACAAGGCCCGGCTATCAGCCCCAGCATTTT. Amino acids: CASSSPTRPGYQPQHF.

This clonotype was detected once. The junction differs from germline at one of its ends, possibly a read error. This chain links TRBV6-1 with TRBJ2-3, with 8 bases matching TRBD2. The CDR3 runs 16 residues. The germline V gene encodes CDR1 MNHNS and CDR2 SASEGT. CDR3 protein: CASIEITGGRTDTQYF. The CDR3 nucleotides read TGTGCCAGCATTGAAATAACGGGAGGGAGGACAGATACGCAGTATTTT.